This T cell receptor beta chain was captured by sequencing in a study of blood T cell repertoires in COVID-19. CDR1 and CDR2 from the germline V gene are SGHRS and YFSETQ. The ends were cut back, 0 bases at V and 5 bases at J, with 9 bases in the middle. This CDR3 has 14 amino acids. This clone was detected a few times. Other DNA sequences in this sample translate to the same CDR3. Per the authors' pipeline: Estimated nucleated cell counts came from reference gene primer amplification. Assay: immunoSEQ multiplex PCR; the TCRdb copy retains only in-frame clones and omits some. The V and J calls and clone size are taken from that table; D and trimming were inferred from the DNA. The repertoire holds fewer than 500,000 clones, with around 88% as singletons.

The TCR sequence derives from a woman under 40 with acute or convalescent COVID-19. Specimen: peripheral blood. This chain connects TRBV5-1 to TRBJ1-5, with D perhaps TRBD1 (6 bases). CDR3 nucleotides: TGCGCCAGCAGCTTGGAAGCAGGGGATCAGCCCCAGCATTTT. Residues: CASSLEAGDQPQHF. The whole variable domain, remainder taken from reference TRBV5-1 and TRBJ1-5, is KAGVTQTPRYLIKTRGQQVTLSCSPISGHRSVSWYQQTPGQGLQFLFEYFSETQRNKGNFPGRFSGRQFSNSRSEMNVSTLELGDSALYLCASSLEAGDQPQHFGDGTRLSIL.